These 7 T cell receptor beta chains came from one sample sequenced in a study of blood T cell repertoires in COVID-19. Some clones are missing from TCRdb's copy, which holds only in-frame ones; the method was immunoSEQ multiplex PCR. The sample contains 25,000 to 35,000 clones, about 92% of which appear only once. Material for sequencing was peripheral blood. These receptor sequences come from a woman in her seventies with COVID-19, enrolled during active disease.

The chain is built from TRBV7-8 and TRBJ2-1, with D possibly matching TRBD2 (5 bases). V was pared by 4 bases and J by 1 base, with 11 bases between. The CDR3 extends over 15 amino acids. Germline V lookup: CDR1 SGHVS, CDR2 FQNEAQ. The CDR3 reads CASSSLGGSYNEQFF. Written as DNA, the CDR3 is TGTGCCAGCAGCTCCCTCGGCGGGTCCTACAATGAGCAGTTCTTC.

This clone was picked up a small number of times. The chain uses TRBV18 and TRBJ1-5; 8 nucleotides agree with TRBD1. The CDR3 has 14 residues. The V segment lost 2 bases and the J segment 7 bases; nucleotides outside the gene matches: 4. Germline values: CDR1 KGHSH, CDR2 LQKENI. In DNA form, the CDR3 reads TGTGCCAGCTCACCAGGGGCAGGGGGCCAGCCCCAGCATTTT. Its protein product is CASSPGAGGQPQHF.

The J gene is TRBJ1-5, the V gene TRBV19; D unresolved. Trimming took 3 bases from V and 3 from J, leaving 6 bases between them. CDR1 and CDR2 (germline): LNHDA, SQIVND (reference sequence). This CDR3 comprises 13 residues. The CDR3 DNA follows: TGTGCCAGTAGTATTTCCCTCAATCAGCCCCAGCATTTT. Its protein is CASSISLNQPQHF.

The genes are TRBV28 and TRBJ2-5, with D perhaps matching TRBD1 (6 bases). The CDR3 has 15 residues. The germline V gene encodes CDR1 MDHEN and CDR2 SYDVKM. The ends were cut back, 3 bases at V and 2 bases at J, with 13 bases in the middle. The CDR3 region is CASSFSQGWQETQYF. The DNA of the CDR3 is TGTGCCAGCAGTTTTTCGCAGGGGTGGCAAGAGACCCAGTACTTC.

The chain combines TRBV28 with TRBJ1-6; 8 nucleotides match TRBD1. This CDR3 has 17 amino acids. In germline, CDR1 is MDHEN, CDR2 SYDVKM. Trimming removed 4 bases from V and 9 bases from J; junction bases left unmatched: 14. CDR3 sequence (DNA): TGTGCCAGCAGTTCTCCGGCGACAGGGGTCGATCGTTCACCCCTCCACTTT. Protein: CASSSPATGVDRSPLHF.

The chain uses TRBV6-4 and TRBJ2-6; D uncertain. This CDR3 spans 14 amino acids. The V end lost 4 bases, the J end lost 4 bases, and 8 bases lay between the germline ends. Per germline, CDR1 MRHNA and CDR2 SNTAGT. CDR3 bases: TGTGCCAGCAGTGTCGTAGAAGGGGCCAACGTCCTGACTTTC. It specifies CASSVVEGANVLTF.

The chain joins TRBV7-9 to TRBJ2-1, with TRBD2 matching 7 bases. CDR3 size: 15 residues. CDR1 and CDR2 (germline): SEHNR, FQNEAQ (reference sequence). Germline trimming cut 4 bases from V and 2 bases from J; bases unmatched to any gene: 5. CDR3 nucleotide sequence: TGTGCCAGCAGCTGGCTAGCGGACACCTACAATGAGCAGTTCTTC. Translated: CASSWLADTYNEQFF.